This TCR beta chain was identified during a study of T cells expressing NK-cell markers. Study summary: CD3+CD56+NKG2C+, CD3+CD56+NKG2C- and CD3+CD56-NKG2C+ T cells, once sorted, supplied the TCR beta repertoires. Overall study findings and caveats: The study left the HCMV specificity of expanded NKG2C+ T cell clones unresolved.

The CDR3 is 11 amino acids. CDR1 and CDR2 from the germline V gene are SGHRS and YFSETQ. TCRdb re-called the 5' RACE reads and shows each CDR3 protein once, DNA omitted. This listing includes about 550,000 distinct CDR3 sequences. Of note for this clonotype: The target antigen is unknown.

This rearrangement joins TRBV5-1 to TRBJ1-2; TCRdb reports TRBD1, a call that lacks DNA to check it against. The clonotype comes from a man younger than 30 in good health. The sequencing input was blood T cells: a sorted CD56 or NKG2C T cell subset, CD4+ or CD8+ T cells, or bulk PBMC T cells (not recorded which). The CDR3 spells CASRGDHGYTF.